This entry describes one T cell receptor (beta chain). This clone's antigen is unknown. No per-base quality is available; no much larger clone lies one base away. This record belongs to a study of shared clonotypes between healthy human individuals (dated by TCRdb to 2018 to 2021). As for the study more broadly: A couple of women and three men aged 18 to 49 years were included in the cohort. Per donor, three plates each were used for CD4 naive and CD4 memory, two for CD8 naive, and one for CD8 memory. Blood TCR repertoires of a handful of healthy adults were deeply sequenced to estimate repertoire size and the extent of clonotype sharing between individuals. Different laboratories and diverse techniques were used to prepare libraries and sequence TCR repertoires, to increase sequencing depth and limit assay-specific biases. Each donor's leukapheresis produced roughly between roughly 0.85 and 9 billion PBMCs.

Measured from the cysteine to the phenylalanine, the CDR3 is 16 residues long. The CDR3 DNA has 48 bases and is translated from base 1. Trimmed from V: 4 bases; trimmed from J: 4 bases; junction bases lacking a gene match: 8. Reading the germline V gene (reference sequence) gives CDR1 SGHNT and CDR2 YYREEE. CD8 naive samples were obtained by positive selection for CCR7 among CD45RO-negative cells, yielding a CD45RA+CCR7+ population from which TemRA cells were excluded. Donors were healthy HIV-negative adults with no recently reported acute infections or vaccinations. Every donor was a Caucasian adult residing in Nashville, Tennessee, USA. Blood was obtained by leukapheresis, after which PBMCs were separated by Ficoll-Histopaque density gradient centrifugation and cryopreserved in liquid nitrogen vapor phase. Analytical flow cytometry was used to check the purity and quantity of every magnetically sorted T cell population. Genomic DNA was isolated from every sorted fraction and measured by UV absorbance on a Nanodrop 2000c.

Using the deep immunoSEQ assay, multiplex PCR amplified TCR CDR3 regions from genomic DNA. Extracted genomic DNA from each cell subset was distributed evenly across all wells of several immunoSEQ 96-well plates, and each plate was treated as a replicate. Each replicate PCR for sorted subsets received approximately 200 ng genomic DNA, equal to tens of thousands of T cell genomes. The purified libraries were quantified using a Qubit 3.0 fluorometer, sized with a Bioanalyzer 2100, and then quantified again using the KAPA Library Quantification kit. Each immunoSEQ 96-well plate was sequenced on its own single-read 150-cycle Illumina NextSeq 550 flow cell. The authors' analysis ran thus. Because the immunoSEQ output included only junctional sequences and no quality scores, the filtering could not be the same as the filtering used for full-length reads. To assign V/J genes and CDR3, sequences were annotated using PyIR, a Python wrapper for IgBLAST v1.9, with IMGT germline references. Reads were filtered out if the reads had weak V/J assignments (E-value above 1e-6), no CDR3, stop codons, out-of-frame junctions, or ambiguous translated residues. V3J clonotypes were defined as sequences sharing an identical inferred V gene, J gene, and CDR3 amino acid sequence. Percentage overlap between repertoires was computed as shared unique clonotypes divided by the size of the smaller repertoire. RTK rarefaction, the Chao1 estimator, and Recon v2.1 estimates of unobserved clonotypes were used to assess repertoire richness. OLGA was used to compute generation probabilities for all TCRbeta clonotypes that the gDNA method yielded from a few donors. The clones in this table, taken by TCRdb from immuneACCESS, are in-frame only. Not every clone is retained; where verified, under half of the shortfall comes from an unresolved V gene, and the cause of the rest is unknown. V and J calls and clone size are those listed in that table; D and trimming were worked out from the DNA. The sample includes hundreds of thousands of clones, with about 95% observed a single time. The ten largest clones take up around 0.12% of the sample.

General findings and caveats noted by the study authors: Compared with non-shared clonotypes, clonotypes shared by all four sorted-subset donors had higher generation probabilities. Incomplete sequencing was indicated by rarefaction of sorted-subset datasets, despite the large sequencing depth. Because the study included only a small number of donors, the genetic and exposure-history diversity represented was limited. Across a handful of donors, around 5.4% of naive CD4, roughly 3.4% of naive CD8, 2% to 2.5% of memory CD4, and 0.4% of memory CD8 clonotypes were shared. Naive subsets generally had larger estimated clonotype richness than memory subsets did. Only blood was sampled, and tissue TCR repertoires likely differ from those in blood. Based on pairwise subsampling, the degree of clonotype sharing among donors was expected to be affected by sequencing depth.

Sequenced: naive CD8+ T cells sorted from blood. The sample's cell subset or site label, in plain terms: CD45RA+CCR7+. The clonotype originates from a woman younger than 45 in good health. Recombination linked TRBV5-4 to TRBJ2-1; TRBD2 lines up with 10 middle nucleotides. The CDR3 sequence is CASSLPGTSAYNEQFF. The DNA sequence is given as TGTGCCAGCAGCCTTCCCGGGACTAGCGCATACAATGAGCAGTTCTTC.